The 18 T cell receptor beta chains below all came from one sample that was sequenced in a study of blood T cell repertoires in COVID-19 (dated by TCRdb to the early 2020s). Receptor libraries were prepared by the immunoSEQ multiplex PCR assay. TCRdb provides this immuneACCESS table in a form limited to in-frame rearrangements. Some clones are lacking; in checked studies, under half of them reflect an unresolved V gene, and why the rest are absent is not known. The table for this sample lists roughly 520,000 clones; roughly 88% of them were counted only once. Over 1.5% of the sample is in the top ten clones. The sequenced sample was PBMCs or T cells enriched from blood (not recorded which). The receptors stem from a woman between 40 and 55 years old who had recovered from COVID-19.

This clone was seen a handful of times. The chain recombines TRBV5-6 with TRBJ2-5; D gene unclear. Germline V lookup: CDR1 SGHDT, CDR2 YYEEEE. The CDR3 runs 13 residues. Deletions cut 0 bases from V and 1 base from J, with 4 bases between. The CDR3 DNA reads as TGTGCCAGCAGCTTGGTTATCCAAGAGACCCAGTACTTC. Its translation is CASSLVIQETQYF.

This clone appeared a few times. V usage is TRBV6-1 and J usage is TRBJ1-2; D gene uncertain. Trimming took off 4 bases at V and 4 bases at J, with 19 bases between the two ends. The CDR3 runs to 16 residues. Germline V lookup: CDR1 MNHNS, CDR2 SASEGT. This chain's CDR3 is CASSVSLYGLTYGYTF. CDR3 nucleotide sequence: TGTGCCAGCAGTGTTTCCTTGTACGGACTAACCTATGGCTACACCTTC.

A word on this clone: Different DNA sequences within this sample yield the same CDR3. The V and J genes are TRBV6-5 and TRBJ2-7; possibly TRBD2 for D (6 bases). Trimming took 6 bases from V and 0 from J, leaving 12 bases between them. The germline V gene has CDR1 MNHEY and CDR2 SVGAGI. CDR3 length: 14 amino acids. DNA for the CDR3: TGTGCCAGCAGACCGGGACTGAGCTCCTACGAGCAGTACTTC. Its translation is CASRPGLSSYEQYF.

V gene TRBV9 combines with J gene TRBJ2-2, with TRBD2 matching 7 bases. Germline values: CDR1 SGDLS, CDR2 YYNGEE. The CDR3 has 16 residues. With V trimmed by 0 bases and J by 1 base, 3 bases remained unmatched. The CDR3 sequence is CASSVDGEGNTGELFF. The CDR3 region has the DNA TGTGCCAGCAGCGTAGATGGGGAGGGGAACACCGGGGAGCTGTTTTTT.

J is TRBJ2-3 and V is TRBV19; TRBD2 agrees at 13 bases. The CDR3 has 17 amino acids. With 6 bases clipped from V and 3 bases from J, the junction kept 9 bases outside the gene matches. CDR1 LNHDA and CDR2 SQIVND come from the germline V gene (reference sequence). The CDR3 DNA sequence: TGTGCCAGTAGCCCAGGACTAGCGGGAGTTCGTACAGATACGCAGTATTTT. Amino acid sequence: CASSPGLAGVRTDTQYF.

The chain uses TRBV6-2 or TRBV6-3 and TRBJ1-2; a weak D match, TRBD1 (6 bases). CDR1 is MNHEY, CDR2 SVGEGT, per germline. The CDR3 has 17 residues. V lost 2 bases, J lost 8 bases, and 24 bases lay in between. CDR3 protein: CASSYQMAGEEANGYTF. CDR3 DNA: TGTGCCAGCAGTTACCAGATGGCAGGGGAAGAGGCAAACGGCTACACCTTC.

The CDR3 here is CASADGTGELFF. The CDR3 DNA reads TGTGCCAGCGCGGATGGGACCGGGGAGCTGTTTTTT. This chain connects TRBV5-4 to TRBJ2-2, with D unresolved. The ends were cut back, 7 bases at V and 5 bases at J, with 9 bases in the middle. This CDR3 spans 12 amino acids. Germline-derived CDR1 and CDR2 are SGHNT and YYREEE (reference sequence).

The chain employs TRBV7-2 and TRBJ2-1; a weak D match, TRBD1 (6 bases). Trimming stripped 2 bases from V and 0 bases from J, with 8 bases between. CDR1 and CDR2 (germline): SGHTA, FQGNSA. The CDR3 consists of 15 residues. In DNA, the CDR3 is TGTGCCAGCAGCTTAACAGGGAGCTCCTACAATGAGCAGTTCTTC. Translation gives CASSLTGSSYNEQFF.

This chain connects TRBV10-2 to TRBJ2-1; 8 bases line up with TRBD2. With V trimmed by 2 bases and J by 9 bases, 6 bases remained unmatched. CDR3 size: 14 residues. CDR1 is WSHSY, CDR2 SAAADI, per germline. CDR3 protein: CASSELTSGTEQFF. The CDR3, as DNA: TGCGCCAGCAGTGAGCTAACTAGCGGAACTGAGCAGTTCTTC.

The gene calls are TRBV6-5 and TRBJ1-2, with 7 nucleotides matching TRBD1. Trimming took 6 bases from V and 1 from J; bases not matched to a gene: 8. CDR3 size: 15 residues. Germline V gives CDR1 MNHEY, CDR2 SVGAGI. This CDR3 is CASSRQGAFNYGYTF. The DNA for the CDR3 is TGTGCCAGCAGCAGACAGGGAGCCTTTAACTATGGCTACACCTTC.

This clone was seen just once. The chain has TRBV6-4 and TRBJ2-3; 14 bases fit TRBD2. With V trimmed by 2 bases and J by 8 bases, 12 bases remained unmatched. Germline V CDR1 and CDR2: MRHNA, SNTAGT. CDR3 length: 18 amino acids. CDR3 loop: CASSDEPRTSGGRGTQYF. As DNA, the CDR3 is TGTGCCAGCAGTGACGAACCACGGACTAGCGGGGGGCGCGGTACGCAGTATTTT.

Only a few counts were recorded for this clone. The chain has TRBV19 and TRBJ2-1; no reliable D call. Per germline, CDR1 LNHDA and CDR2 SQIVND (reference sequence). Trimming took off 5 bases at V and 0 bases at J, with 8 bases between the two ends. The CDR3 runs 14 residues. The CDR3 here is CASSYSSSYNEQFF. CDR3 nucleotides: TGTGCCAGTAGTTACTCTAGCTCCTACAATGAGCAGTTCTTC.

The chain uses TRBV19 and TRBJ1-5, with TRBD1 identical over 7 bases. Losses at the gene ends were 8 bases for V and 0 bases for J; bases not matched to a gene: 7. This CDR3 region has 15 residues. Germline lookup yields CDR1 LNHDA and CDR2 SQIVND (reference sequence). The CDR3 DNA is TGTGCCAGTCGACAGGGCCCTTATAGCAATCAGCCCCAGCATTTT. Residues: CASRQGPYSNQPQHF.

This sequence joins TRBV10-3 and TRBJ1-1; possibly TRBD1 for D (5 bases). The V end lost 9 bases, the J end lost 5 bases, and 10 bases lay between the germline ends. The germline CDR1 and CDR2 sequences are ENHRY and SYGVKD. This CDR3 contains 11 residues. In nucleotides, the CDR3 is TGTGCCATTGGACAAGGGACTGAAGCTTTCTTT. Protein: CAIGQGTEAFF.

The J gene is TRBJ1-1, the V gene TRBV29-1; TRBD1 agrees at 7 bases. CDR1 SQVTM and CDR2 ANQGSEA come from the germline V gene. This CDR3 comprises 13 residues. V was pared by 6 bases and J by 1 base, with 5 bases of the junction left unmatched. CDR3 bases: TGCAGCGTACTCGGGACAGCGAACACTGAAGCTTTCTTT. It codes for CSVLGTANTEAFF.

This chain joins TRBV19 and TRBJ1-5; D might be TRBD1 (6 bases). This CDR3 has 15 amino acids. From germline, CDR1 is LNHDA and CDR2 SQIVND (reference sequence). V was trimmed by 6 bases and J by 4 bases, leaving 16 bases between them. For the CDR3, the DNA is TGTGCCAGTAGGATCAGGGGATTGAGTAATCAGCCCCAGCATTTT. It specifies CASRIRGLSNQPQHF. Using reference TRBV19 and TRBJ1-5 for the parts outside the CDR3, the full variable domain is DGGITQSPKYLFRKEGQNVTLSCEQNLNHDAMYWYRQDPGQGLRLIYYSQIVNDFQKGDIAEGYSVSREKKESFPLTVTSAQKNPTAFYLCASRIRGLSNQPQHFGDGTRLSIL.

CDR3 sequence reads: CASSRSGVGQETQYF. The CDR3 nucleotides read TGTGCCAGCAGCCGAAGCGGGGTGGGCCAAGAGACCCAGTACTTC. The chain employs TRBV2 and TRBJ2-5; 7 nucleotides agree with TRBD2. V lost 6 bases and J lost 1; bases outside the gene matches: 8. This CDR3 spans 15 amino acids. Germline CDR1 reads SNHLY; CDR2 reads FYNNEI.

The chain couples TRBV5-4 to TRBJ1-1, with TRBD1 matching over 9 bases. The germline CDR1 and CDR2 sequences are SGHNT and YYREEE (reference sequence). CDR3 length equals 13 residues. With 4 bases clipped from V and 5 bases from J, the junction kept 3 bases outside the gene matches. The CDR3 DNA follows: TGTGCCAGCAGCGATGGACAGGGGACTGAAGCTTTCTTT. Encoded protein: CASSDGQGTEAFF. The entire variable domain, with the rest obtained from reference TRBV5-4 and TRBJ1-1, is as follows: ETGVTQSPTHLIKTRGQQVTLRCSSQSGHNTVSWYQQALGQGPQFIFQYYREEENGRGNFPPRFSGLQFPNYSSELNVNALELDDSALYLCASSDGQGTEAFFGQGTRLTVV.